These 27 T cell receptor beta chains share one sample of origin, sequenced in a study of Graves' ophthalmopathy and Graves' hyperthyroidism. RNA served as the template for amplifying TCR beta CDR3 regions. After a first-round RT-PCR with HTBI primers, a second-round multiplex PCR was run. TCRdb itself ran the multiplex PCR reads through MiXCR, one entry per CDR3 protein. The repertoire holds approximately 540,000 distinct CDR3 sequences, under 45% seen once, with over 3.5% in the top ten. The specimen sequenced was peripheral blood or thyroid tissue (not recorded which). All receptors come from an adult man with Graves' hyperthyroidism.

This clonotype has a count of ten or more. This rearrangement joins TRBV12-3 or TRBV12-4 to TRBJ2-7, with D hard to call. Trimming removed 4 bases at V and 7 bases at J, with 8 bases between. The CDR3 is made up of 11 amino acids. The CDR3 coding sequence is TGTGCCAGCAGTTCATCTGGTGAGCAGTACTTC. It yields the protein CASSSSGEQYF.

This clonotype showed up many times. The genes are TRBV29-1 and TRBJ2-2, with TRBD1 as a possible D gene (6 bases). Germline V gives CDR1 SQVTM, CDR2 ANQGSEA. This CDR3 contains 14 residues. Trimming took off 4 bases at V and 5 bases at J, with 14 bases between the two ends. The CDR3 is CSVGAGVGTGELFF. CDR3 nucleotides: TGCAGCGTTGGGGCAGGGGTTGGGACCGGGGAGCTGTTTTTT.

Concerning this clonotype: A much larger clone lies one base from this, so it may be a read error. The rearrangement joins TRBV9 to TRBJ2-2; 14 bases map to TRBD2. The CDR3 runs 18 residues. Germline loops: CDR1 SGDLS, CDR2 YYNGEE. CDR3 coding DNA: TGTGCCAGCAGCGTAGGACTAGCGGGAGGGCCAAACACCGGGGAGCTGGTTTTT. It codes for CASSVGLAGGPNTGELVF.

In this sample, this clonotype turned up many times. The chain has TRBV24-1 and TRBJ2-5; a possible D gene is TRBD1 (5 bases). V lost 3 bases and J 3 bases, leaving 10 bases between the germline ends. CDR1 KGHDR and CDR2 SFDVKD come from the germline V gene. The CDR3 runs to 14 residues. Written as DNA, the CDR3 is TGTGCCACCAGTGATGACAGTGTGAAAGAGACCCAGTACTTC. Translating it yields CATSDDSVKETQYF.

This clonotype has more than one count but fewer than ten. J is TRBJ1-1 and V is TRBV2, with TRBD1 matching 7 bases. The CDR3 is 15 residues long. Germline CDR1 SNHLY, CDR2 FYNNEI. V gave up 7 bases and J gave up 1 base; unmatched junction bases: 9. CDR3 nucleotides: TGTGCCAGCACTAGGGACAGCGAGCCGAACACTGAAGCTTTCTTT. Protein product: CASTRDSEPNTEAFF.

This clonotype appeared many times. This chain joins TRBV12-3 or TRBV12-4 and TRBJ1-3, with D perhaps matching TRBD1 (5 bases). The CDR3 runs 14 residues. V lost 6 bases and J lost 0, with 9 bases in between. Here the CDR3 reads CASRRGLSGNTIYF. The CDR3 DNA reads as TGTGCCAGCAGGAGGGGACTCTCTGGAAACACCATATATTTT.

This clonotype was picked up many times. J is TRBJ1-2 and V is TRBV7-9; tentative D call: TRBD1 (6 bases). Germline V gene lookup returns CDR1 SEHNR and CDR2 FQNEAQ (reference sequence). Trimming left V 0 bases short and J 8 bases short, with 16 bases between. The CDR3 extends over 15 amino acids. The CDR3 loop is CASSLAPQGIGGYTF. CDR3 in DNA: TGTGCCAGCAGCTTAGCGCCCCAGGGGATCGGCGGCTACACCTTC.

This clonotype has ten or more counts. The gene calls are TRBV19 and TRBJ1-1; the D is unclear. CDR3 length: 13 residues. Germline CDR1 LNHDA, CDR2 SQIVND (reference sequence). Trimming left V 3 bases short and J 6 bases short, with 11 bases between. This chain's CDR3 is CASSIEGRAEAFF. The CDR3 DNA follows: TGTGCCAGTAGTATTGAGGGTAGGGCTGAAGCTTTCTTT.

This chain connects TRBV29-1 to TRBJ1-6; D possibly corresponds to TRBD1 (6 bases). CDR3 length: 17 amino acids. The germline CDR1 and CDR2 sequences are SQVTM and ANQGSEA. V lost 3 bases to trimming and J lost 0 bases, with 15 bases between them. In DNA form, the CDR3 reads TGCAGCGTTGATGGGGGACATACGAGCTCCTATAATTCACCCCTCCACTTT. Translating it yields CSVDGGHTSSYNSPLHF.

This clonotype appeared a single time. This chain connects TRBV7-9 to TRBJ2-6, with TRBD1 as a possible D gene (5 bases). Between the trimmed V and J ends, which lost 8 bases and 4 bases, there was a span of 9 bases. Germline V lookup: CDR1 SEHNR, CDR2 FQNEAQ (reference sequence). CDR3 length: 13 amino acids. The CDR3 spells CASGRVGANVLTF. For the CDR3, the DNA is TGTGCCAGCGGCAGGGTAGGGGCCAACGTCCTGACTTTC. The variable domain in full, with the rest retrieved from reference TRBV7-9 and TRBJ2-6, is DTGVSQNPRHKITKRGQNVTFRCDPISEHNRLYWYRQTLGQGPEFLTYFQNEAQLEKSRLLSDRFSAERPKGSFSTLEIQRTEQGDSAMYLCASGRVGANVLTFGAGSRLTVL.

The CDR3 bases are TGTGCCAGCAGCTTGGACAGGGTCCCCGGGGAGCTGTTTTTT. Translating it yields CASSLDRVPGELFF. The genes are TRBV5-4 and TRBJ2-2; tentative D call: TRBD1 (6 bases). Trimming removed 0 bases at V and 6 bases at J, with 9 bases between. The germline V gene encodes CDR1 SGHNT and CDR2 YYREEE (reference sequence). The CDR3 consists of 14 residues.

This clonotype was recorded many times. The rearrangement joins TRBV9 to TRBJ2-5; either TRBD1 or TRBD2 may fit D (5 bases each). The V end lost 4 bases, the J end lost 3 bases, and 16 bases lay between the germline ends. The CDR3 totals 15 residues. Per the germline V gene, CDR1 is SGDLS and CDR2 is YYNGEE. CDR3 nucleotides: TGTGCCAGCAGCCCTAGAGGGGAACGGGAAGAGACCCAGTACTTC. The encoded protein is CASSPRGEREETQYF. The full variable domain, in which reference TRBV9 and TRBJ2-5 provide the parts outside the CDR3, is DSGVTQTPKHLITATGQRVTLRCSPRSGDLSVYWYQQSLDQGLQFLIQYYNGEERAKGNILERFSAQQFPDLHSELNLSSLELGDSALYFCASSPRGEREETQYFGPGTRLLVL.

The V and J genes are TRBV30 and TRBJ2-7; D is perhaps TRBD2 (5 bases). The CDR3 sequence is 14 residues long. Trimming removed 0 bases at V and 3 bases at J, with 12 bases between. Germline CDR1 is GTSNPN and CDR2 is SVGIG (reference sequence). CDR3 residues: CAWSVRWRSYEQYF. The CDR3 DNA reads TGTGCCTGGAGTGTACGTTGGAGGAGCTACGAGCAGTACTTC.

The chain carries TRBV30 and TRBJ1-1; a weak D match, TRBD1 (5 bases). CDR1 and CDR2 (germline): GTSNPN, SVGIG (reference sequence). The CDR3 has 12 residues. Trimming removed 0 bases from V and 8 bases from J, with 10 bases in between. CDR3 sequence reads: CAWSVLGVEAFF. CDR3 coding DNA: TGTGCCTGGAGTGTTCTGGGGGTGGAAGCTTTCTTT.

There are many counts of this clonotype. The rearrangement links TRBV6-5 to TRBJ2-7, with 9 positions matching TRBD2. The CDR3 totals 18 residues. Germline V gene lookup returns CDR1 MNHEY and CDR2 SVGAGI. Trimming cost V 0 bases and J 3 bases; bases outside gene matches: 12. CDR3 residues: CASSYSPAGGPQSYEQYF. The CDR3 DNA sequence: TGTGCCAGCAGTTACTCGCCTGCGGGAGGGCCTCAGAGCTACGAGCAGTACTTC.

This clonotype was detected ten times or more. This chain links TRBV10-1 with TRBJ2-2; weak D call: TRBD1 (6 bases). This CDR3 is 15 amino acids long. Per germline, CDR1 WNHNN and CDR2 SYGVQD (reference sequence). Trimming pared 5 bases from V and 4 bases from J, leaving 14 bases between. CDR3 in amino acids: CASSRRGASTGELFF. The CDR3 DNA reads TGCGCCAGCAGTCGCAGGGGTGCGAGCACCGGGGAGCTGTTTTTT.

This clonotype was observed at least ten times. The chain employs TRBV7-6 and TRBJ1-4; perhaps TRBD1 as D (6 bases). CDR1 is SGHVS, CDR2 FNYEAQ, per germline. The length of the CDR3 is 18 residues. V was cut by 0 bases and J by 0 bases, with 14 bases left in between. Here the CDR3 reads CASSLAADRSSTNEKLFF. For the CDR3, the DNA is TGTGCCAGCAGCTTAGCTGCGGACAGAAGCTCAACTAATGAAAAACTGTTTTTT.

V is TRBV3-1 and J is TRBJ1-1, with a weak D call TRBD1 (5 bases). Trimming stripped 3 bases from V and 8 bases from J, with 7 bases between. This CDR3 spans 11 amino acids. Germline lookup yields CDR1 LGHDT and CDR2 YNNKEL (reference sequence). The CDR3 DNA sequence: TGTGCCAGCAGCCACGGGGGGGAAGCTTTCTTT. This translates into CASSHGGEAFF.

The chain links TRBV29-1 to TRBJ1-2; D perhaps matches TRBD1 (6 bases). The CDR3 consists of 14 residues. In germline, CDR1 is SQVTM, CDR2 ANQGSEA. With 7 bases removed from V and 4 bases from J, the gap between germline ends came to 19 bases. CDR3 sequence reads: CSAEEGGAGYGYTF. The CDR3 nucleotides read TGCAGCGCTGAGGAGGGGGGCGCTGGCTATGGCTACACCTTC. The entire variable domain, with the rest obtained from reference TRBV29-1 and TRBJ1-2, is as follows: SAVISQKPSRDICQRGTSLTIQCQVDSQVTMMFWYRQQPGQSLTLIATANQGSEATYESGFVIDKFPISRPNLTFSTLTVSNMSPEDSSIYLCSAEEGGAGYGYTFGSGTRLTVV.

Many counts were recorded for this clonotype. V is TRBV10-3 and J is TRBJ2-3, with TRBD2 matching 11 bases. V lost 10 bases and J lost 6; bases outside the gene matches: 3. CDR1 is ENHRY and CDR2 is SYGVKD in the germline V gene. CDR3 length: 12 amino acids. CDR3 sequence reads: CASTSGSDTQYF. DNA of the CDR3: TGTGCCAGCACTAGCGGGAGTGATACGCAGTATTTT.

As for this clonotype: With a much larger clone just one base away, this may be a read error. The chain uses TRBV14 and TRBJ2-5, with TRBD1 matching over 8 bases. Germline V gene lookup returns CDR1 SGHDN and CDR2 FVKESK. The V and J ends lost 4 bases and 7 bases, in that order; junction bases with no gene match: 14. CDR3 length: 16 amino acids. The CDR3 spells CASSPSQGVHRGTQYF. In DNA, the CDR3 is TGTGCCAGCAGCCCCTCACAGGGGGTTCATCGAGGGACCCAGTACTTC. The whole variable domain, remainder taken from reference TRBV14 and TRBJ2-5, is EAGVTQFPSHSVIEKGQTVTLRCDPISGHDNLYWYRRVMGKEIKFLLHFVKESKQDESGMPNNRFLAERTGGTYSTLKVQPAELEDSGVYFCASSPSQGVHRGTQYFGPGTRLLVL.

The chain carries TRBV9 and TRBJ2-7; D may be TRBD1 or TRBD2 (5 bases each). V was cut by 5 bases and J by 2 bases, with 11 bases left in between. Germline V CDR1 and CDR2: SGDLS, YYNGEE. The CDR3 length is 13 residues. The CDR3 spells CASSGGPAYEQYF. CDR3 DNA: TGTGCCAGCAGTGGGGGACCTGCCTACGAGCAGTACTTC.

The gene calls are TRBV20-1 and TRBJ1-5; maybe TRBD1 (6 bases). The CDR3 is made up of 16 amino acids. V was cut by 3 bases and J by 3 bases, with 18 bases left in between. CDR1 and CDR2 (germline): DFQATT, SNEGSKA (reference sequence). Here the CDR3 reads CSASGLETGINQPQHF. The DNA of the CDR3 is TGCAGTGCTAGTGGTTTGGAAACAGGGATCAATCAGCCCCAGCATTTT.

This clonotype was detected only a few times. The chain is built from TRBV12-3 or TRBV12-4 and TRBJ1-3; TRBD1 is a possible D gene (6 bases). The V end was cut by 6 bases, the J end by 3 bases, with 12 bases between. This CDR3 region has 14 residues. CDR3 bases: TGTGCCAGCAGGGCCGAGGGGGTTGGAAACACCATATATTTT. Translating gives CASRAEGVGNTIYF.

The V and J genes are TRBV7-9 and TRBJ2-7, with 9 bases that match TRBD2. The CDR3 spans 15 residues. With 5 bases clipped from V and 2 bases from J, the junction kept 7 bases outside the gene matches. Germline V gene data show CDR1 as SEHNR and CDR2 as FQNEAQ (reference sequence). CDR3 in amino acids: CASSPAGTSPYEQYF. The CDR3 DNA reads TGTGCCAGCAGCCCCGCCGGGACTAGCCCCTACGAGCAGTACTTC.

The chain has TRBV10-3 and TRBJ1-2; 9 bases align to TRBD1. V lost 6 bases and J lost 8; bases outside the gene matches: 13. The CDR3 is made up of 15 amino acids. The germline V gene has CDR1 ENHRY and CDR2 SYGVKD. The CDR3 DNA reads TGTGCCATCAGAGGACAGGGGCGAACTTTGGGCGGCTACACCTTC. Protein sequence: CAIRGQGRTLGGYTF.

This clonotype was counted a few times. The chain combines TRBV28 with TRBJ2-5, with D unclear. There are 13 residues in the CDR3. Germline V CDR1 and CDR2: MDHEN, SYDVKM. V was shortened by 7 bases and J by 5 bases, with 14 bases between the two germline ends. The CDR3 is CASNLDGHETQYF. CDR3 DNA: TGTGCCAGCAACTTGGACGGCCACGAGACCCAGTACTTC.